The 30 T cell receptor beta chains given below trace back to one sample, sequenced in a study of cytomegalovirus exposure and HLA in healthy donors (dated by TCRdb to 2016 to 2017). The method was the immunoSEQ multiplex PCR assay. The multiplex PCR relied on a mix of 60 forward primers for TCR Vbeta segments and 13 reverse primers for TCR Jbeta segments. Here the immuneACCESS table is served through TCRdb, limited to in-frame sequences with V and J called. Missing clones are a known gap in these copies; in checked studies unresolved V genes cover under half, and the rest lacks a known reason. This sample comprises roughly 190,000 clones, roughly 77% of them detected only once. In total, the top ten clones hold around 3.7% of the sample. Source material: PBMCs. The source is a man aged 35-49 years in good health and CMV-seropositive.

The gene calls are TRBV29-1 and TRBJ2-3, with 9 positions matching TRBD2. V trimming: 7 bases; J trimming: 5 bases; junction bases outside the gene matches: 10. CDR1 and CDR2 from the germline V gene are SQVTM and ANQGSEA. The CDR3 runs to 14 residues. The CDR3 nucleotides read TGCAGCGCGTCGGTAGCGGGAGCTGAAGATACGCAGTATTTT. Amino acids: CSASVAGAEDTQYF.

The chain employs TRBV5-4 and TRBJ2-5, with TRBD1 identical over 10 bases. The CDR3 loop spans 15 amino acids. Per germline, CDR1 SGHNT and CDR2 YYREEE (reference sequence). The V segment lost 4 bases and the J segment 2 bases; nucleotides outside the gene matches: 5. This CDR3 reads CASSTGTGVQETQYF. Written as DNA, the CDR3 is TGTGCCAGCAGCACCGGGACAGGGGTTCAAGAGACCCAGTACTTC.

The chain links TRBV11-3 to TRBJ2-7, with D perhaps TRBD2 (5 bases). V lost 6 bases, J lost 3 bases, and 12 bases lay in between. The germline gives CDR1 SGHNT, CDR2 YENEEA. This CDR3 is built from 13 residues. The CDR3 sequence is CASSPGLNYEQYF. CDR3 DNA sequence: TGTGCCAGCAGTCCCGGACTCAACTACGAGCAGTACTTC.

The V gene is TRBV5-1, the J gene TRBJ2-2, with 8 bases lining up with TRBD1. The V gene's germline CDR1 is SGHRS and CDR2 YFSETQ. The CDR3 has 16 residues. The ends lost 4 bases at V and 2 bases at J; junction bases unmatched: 7. CDR3 region: CASSQGQAINTGELFF. CDR3 nucleotides: TGCGCCAGCAGCCAGGGACAGGCCATCAACACCGGGGAGCTGTTTTTT.

The chain has TRBV7-2 and TRBJ1-5; D gene ambiguous. Germline V lookup: CDR1 SGHTA, CDR2 FQGNSA. This CDR3 region has 13 residues. Trimming stripped 4 bases from V and 3 bases from J, with 7 bases between. CDR3 in DNA: TGTGCCAGCAGCTCCCAGGCCAATCAGCCCCAGCATTTT. This codes for CASSSQANQPQHF.

This clone has just one count. V usage is TRBV5-1 and J usage is TRBJ2-2, with a possible D match to TRBD2 (5 bases). The CDR3 has 15 amino acids. V was cut by 4 bases and J by 4 bases, with 14 bases left in between. The V gene's germline CDR1 is SGHRS and CDR2 YFSETQ. CDR3 in DNA: TGCGCCAGCAGCCCAGCGGTAGAGGGCACCGGGGAGCTGTTTTTT. It yields the protein CASSPAVEGTGELFF.

V usage is TRBV9 and J usage is TRBJ2-7; maybe TRBD2 (7 bases). Germline CDR1 and CDR2: SGDLS and YYNGEE. Trimming took 4 bases from V and 2 from J, leaving 16 bases between them. The CDR3 contains 15 residues. The CDR3 region has the DNA TGTGCCAGCAGCAGGGGGGGTTCGGAAACCTACGAGCAGTACTTC. Protein sequence: CASSRGGSETYEQYF. Complete variable domain (other parts from reference TRBV9 and TRBJ2-7): DSGVTQTPKHLITATGQRVTLRCSPRSGDLSVYWYQQSLDQGLQFLIQYYNGEERAKGNILERFSAQQFPDLHSELNLSSLELGDSALYFCASSRGGSETYEQYFGPGTRLTVT.

The V call is TRBV29-1, the J call TRBJ1-1; 7 nucleotides match TRBD1. CDR1 SQVTM and CDR2 ANQGSEA come from the germline V gene. The CDR3 length is 15 residues. V was pared by 4 bases and J by 8 bases, with 16 bases of the junction left unmatched. The CDR3: CSVAVLFRDSSEAFF. CDR3 nucleotides: TGCAGCGTTGCAGTCCTATTCCGGGACAGTAGCGAAGCTTTCTTT.

The chain recombines TRBV7-9 with TRBJ2-1, with TRBD2 matching 9 bases. The V and J ends lost 6 bases and 8 bases, in that order; junction bases with no gene match: 11. The CDR3 runs 15 residues. Per the germline V gene, CDR1 is SEHNR and CDR2 is FQNEAQ (reference sequence). The CDR3 here is CASSPSGGRGDEQFF. CDR3 coding DNA: TGTGCCAGCAGTCCGTCGGGCGGGAGGGGCGATGAGCAGTTCTTC.

The chain is built from TRBV5-1 and TRBJ2-1; tentative D call: TRBD2 (5 bases). V lost 1 base and J lost 0, with 8 bases in between. Germline V CDR1 and CDR2: SGHRS, YFSETQ. The CDR3 loop spans 15 amino acids. The DNA of the CDR3 is TGCGCCAGCAGCTTGACTAGAAGCTCCTACAATGAGCAGTTCTTC. It codes for CASSLTRSSYNEQFF. Based on the CDR3 plus reference TRBV5-1 and TRBJ2-1, the full variable domain is KAGVTQTPRYLIKTRGQQVTLSCSPISGHRSVSWYQQTPGQGLQFLFEYFSETQRNKGNFPGRFSGRQFSNSRSEMNVSTLELGDSALYLCASSLTRSSYNEQFFGPGTRLTVL.

V gene TRBV6-1 combines with J gene TRBJ2-6; possible D gene TRBD2, 5 bases. Trimming removed 8 bases at V and 2 bases at J, with 10 bases between. Per germline, CDR1 MNHNS and CDR2 SASEGT. The CDR3 is 14 residues long. DNA for the CDR3: TGTGCCAGCGGGGAGCGAGCTGGGGCCAACGTCCTGACTTTC. This translates into CASGERAGANVLTF.

V and J are TRBV27 and TRBJ2-1; 8 positions agree with TRBD1. With 4 bases clipped from V and 4 bases from J, the junction kept 6 bases outside the gene matches. Germline lookup yields CDR1 MNHEY and CDR2 SMNVEV (reference sequence). There are 15 residues in the CDR3. CDR3 loop: CASSSSDRAYNEQFF. CDR3 bases: TGTGCCAGCAGTTCCTCGGACAGGGCTTACAATGAGCAGTTCTTC.

CDR3 sequence: CASSPSGRGTTDTQYF. The CDR3 DNA follows: TGTGCCAGCAGCCCTTCAGGGAGGGGGACTACAGATACGCAGTATTTT. The chain links TRBV4-2 to TRBJ2-3; perhaps TRBD2 as D (7 bases). The V gene's germline CDR1 is LGHNA and CDR2 YNFKEQ. The CDR3 is 16 amino acids. Deletions cut 4 bases from V and 3 bases from J, with 17 bases between.

The rearrangement uses TRBV6-1 and TRBJ2-7; perhaps TRBD1 as D (6 bases). The CDR3 is 13 amino acids. Trimming pared 8 bases from V and 0 bases from J, leaving 11 bases between. CDR1 MNHNS and CDR2 SASEGT come from the germline V gene. In nucleotides, the CDR3 is TGTGCCAGCTCTCGGGACACCTCCTACGAGCAGTACTTC. Protein: CASSRDTSYEQYF.

This chain connects TRBV15 to TRBJ2-2; 10 bases agree with TRBD1. J was trimmed by 5 bases and V by 2 bases; bases with no gene match: 11. Germline CDR1 is LNHNV and CDR2 is YYDKDF (reference sequence). The CDR3 is 18 amino acids. The DNA of the CDR3 is TGTGCCACCAGCAGATACGCAGCCGGGACAGGGGCGACCGGGGAGCTGTTTTTT. This translates into CATSRYAAGTGATGELFF.

This chain links TRBV15 with TRBJ1-3; D unclear. Deletions cut 0 bases from V and 1 base from J, with 4 bases between. There are 14 residues in the CDR3. Germline V gene data show CDR1 as LNHNV and CDR2 as YYDKDF (reference sequence). CDR3 nucleotides: TGTGCCACCAGCAGAGACGTTTCTGGAAACACCATATATTTT. It is translated as CATSRDVSGNTIYF.

V is TRBV5-1 and J is TRBJ1-3; D gene ambiguous. The germline CDR1 and CDR2 sequences are SGHRS and YFSETQ. The V end was cut by 7 bases, the J end by 7 bases, with 15 bases between. The CDR3 spans 13 residues. The CDR3 loop reads CASSPGSRNTIYF. The CDR3 DNA reads TGCGCCAGCTCCCCCGGAAGCAGGAACACCATATATTTT.

The chain links TRBV7-9 to TRBJ1-1; TRBD1 agrees at 9 bases. This CDR3 spans 15 amino acids. CDR1 is SEHNR, CDR2 FQNEAQ, per germline (reference sequence). Trimming removed 3 bases from V and 1 base from J; junction bases left unmatched: 3. Written as DNA, the CDR3 is TGTGCCAGCAGCTTCATGGGACAGGGGAACACTGAAGCTTTCTTT. Protein: CASSFMGQGNTEAFF.

The V gene is TRBV6-6, the J gene TRBJ2-5; 9 bases are a match to TRBD2. With 2 bases clipped from V and 1 base from J, the junction kept 5 bases outside the gene matches. CDR1 and CDR2 from the germline V gene are MNHNY and SVGAGI (reference sequence). The CDR3 loop spans 16 amino acids. The CDR3: CASSYRGRAPQETQYF. CDR3 nucleotides: TGTGCCAGCAGTTACCGCGGGAGGGCTCCCCAAGAGACCCAGTACTTC.

The chain carries TRBV10-3 and TRBJ1-4, with 11 bases identical to TRBD1. V shed 10 bases, J shed 8 bases, and the junction held 12 bases outside the gene matches. The CDR3 extends over 15 amino acids. Germline V CDR1 and CDR2: ENHRY, SYGVKD. The CDR3, as DNA: TGTGCCACCGAGACCGGGACAGGGGGTCGAGAAAAACTGTTTTTT. This sequence encodes CATETGTGGREKLFF.

The chain employs TRBV5-5 and TRBJ2-5; 13 nucleotides line up with TRBD2. Germline values: CDR1 SGHKS, CDR2 YYEKEE (reference sequence). This CDR3 is 15 amino acids long. V trimming: 4 bases; J trimming: 4 bases; junction bases outside the gene matches: 4. The CDR3 coding sequence is TGTGCCAGCAGCCCGAGACTAGCGGGGGGAGAGACCCAGTACTTC. Translating it yields CASSPRLAGGETQYF.

The chain recombines TRBV4-1 with TRBJ2-5; 12 bases fit TRBD2. The V gene end was trimmed by 1 base and the J gene end by 2 bases; junction bases not matched to a gene: 5. This CDR3 has 17 residues. The germline gives CDR1 MGHRA, CDR2 YSYEKL. CDR3: CASSQGILAGGQETQYF. In DNA, the CDR3 is TGCGCCAGCAGCCAAGGAATACTAGCGGGGGGACAAGAGACCCAGTACTTC.

The chain joins TRBV7-9 to TRBJ1-1, with a possible D match to TRBD1 (6 bases). Germline CDR1 and CDR2: SEHNR and FQNEAQ (reference sequence). Trimming removed 0 bases from V and 7 bases from J, with 15 bases in between. This CDR3 spans 15 amino acids. In DNA form, the CDR3 reads TGTGCCAGCAGCTTAGCAAGGACAGCCATGGGTGAAGCTTTCTTT. This gives the protein CASSLARTAMGEAFF.

The J gene is TRBJ1-5, the V gene TRBV28; D uncertain. With 2 bases removed from V and 7 bases from J, the gap between germline ends came to 12 bases. Germline loops: CDR1 MDHEN, CDR2 SYDVKM. The CDR3 spans 14 residues. The DNA for the CDR3 is TGTGCCAGCAGTTTAGCGGAGCAGACCCAGCCCCAGCATTTT. Protein sequence: CASSLAEQTQPQHF. Full variable domain (remainder filled in from reference TRBV28 and TRBJ1-5): DVKVTQSSRYLVKRTGEKVFLECVQDMDHENMFWYRQDPGLGLRLIYFSYDVKMKEKGDIPEGYSVSREKKERFSLILESASTNQTSMYLCASSLAEQTQPQHFGDGTRLSIL.

This sequence joins TRBV6-5 and TRBJ1-1; possible D gene TRBD1, 5 bases. The V and J ends lost 6 bases and 1 base respectively, with 12 bases between them. CDR1 MNHEY and CDR2 SVGAGI come from the germline V gene. This CDR3 is 14 amino acids long. CDR3 loop: CASRAGSGNTEAFF. In DNA, the CDR3 is TGTGCCAGCAGAGCAGGGTCGGGGAACACTGAAGCTTTCTTT.

The chain uses TRBV5-1 and TRBJ2-6; TRBD1 agrees at 10 bases. This CDR3 contains 18 residues. CDR1 and CDR2 (germline): SGHRS, YFSETQ. V shed 4 bases, J shed 0 bases, and the junction held 7 bases outside the gene matches. CDR3 sequence reads: CASSATGTGASGANVLTF. CDR3 DNA sequence: TGCGCCAGCAGCGCCACCGGGACAGGGGCCTCTGGGGCCAACGTCCTGACTTTC.

The chain recombines TRBV18 with TRBJ2-5; 7 bases are a match to TRBD2. The end of the DNA is better explained by TRBJ2-7, so the J call may be wrong. Germline CDR1 and CDR2: KGHSH and LQKENI. CDR3 length equals 14 residues. Written as DNA, the CDR3 is TGTGCCAGCTCACCTAAGTCGGGGGGCTACGAGCAGTACTTC. It is translated as CASSPKSGGYEQYF.

This chain joins TRBV27 and TRBJ1-5, with 10 bases lining up with TRBD1. There are 16 residues in the CDR3. V lost 5 bases and J lost 2; bases outside the gene matches: 6. Germline V gene data show CDR1 as MNHEY and CDR2 as SMNVEV (reference sequence). The CDR3 nucleotides read TGTGCCAGCAGTACCTACGGGACAGGGGGCAATCAGCCCCAGCATTTT. This gives the protein CASSTYGTGGNQPQHF.

This clone showed up just a few times. The J gene is TRBJ2-5, the V gene TRBV5-1; TRBD1 agrees at 7 bases. The CDR3 is made up of 15 amino acids. The germline V gene encodes CDR1 SGHRS and CDR2 YFSETQ. Trimming removed 0 bases from V and 5 bases from J; junction bases left unmatched: 7. CDR3 coding DNA: TGCGCCAGCAGCTTGGTAACAGGGGCGGAGGAGACCCAGTACTTC. Protein sequence: CASSLVTGAEETQYF.

The chain uses TRBV10-3 and TRBJ2-3; the D gene is possibly TRBD2 (5 bases). CDR1 is ENHRY, CDR2 SYGVKD, per germline. The V end was cut by 3 bases, the J end by 2 bases, with 12 bases between. This CDR3 spans 15 amino acids. Here the CDR3 DNA reads TGTGCCATCAGTGAAAGAGAGGGTCACACAGATACGCAGTATTTT. Protein product: CAISEREGHTDTQYF.